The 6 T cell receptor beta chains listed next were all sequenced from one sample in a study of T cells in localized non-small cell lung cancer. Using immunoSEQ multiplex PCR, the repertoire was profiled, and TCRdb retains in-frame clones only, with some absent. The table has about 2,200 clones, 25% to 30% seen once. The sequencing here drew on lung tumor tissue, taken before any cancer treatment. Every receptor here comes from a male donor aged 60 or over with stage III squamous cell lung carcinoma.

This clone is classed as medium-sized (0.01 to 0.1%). CDR3 region: CASSVDSQGTGELFF. Here the CDR3 DNA reads TGTGCCAGCAGCGTAGACAGCCAGGGGACCGGGGAGCTGTTTTTT. This sequence joins TRBV9 and TRBJ2-2; tentative D call: TRBD1 (6 bases). CDR1 is SGDLS and CDR2 is YYNGEE in the germline V gene. V was clipped by 0 bases and J by 5 bases, with 11 bases between them. The CDR3 length is 15 residues.

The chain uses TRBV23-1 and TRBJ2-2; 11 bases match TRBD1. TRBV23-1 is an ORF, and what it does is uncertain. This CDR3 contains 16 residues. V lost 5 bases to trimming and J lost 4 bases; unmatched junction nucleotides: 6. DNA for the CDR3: TGCGCCAGCAGTAACCGGGACAGGGGGTTCACCGGGGAGCTGTTTTTT. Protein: CASSNRDRGFTGELFF.

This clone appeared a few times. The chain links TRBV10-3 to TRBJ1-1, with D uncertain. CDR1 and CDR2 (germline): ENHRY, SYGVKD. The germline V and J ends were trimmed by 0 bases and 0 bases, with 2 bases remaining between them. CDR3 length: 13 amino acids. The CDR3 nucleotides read TGTGCCATCAGTGAGTCGTTGAACACTGAAGCTTTCTTT. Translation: CAISESLNTEAFF.

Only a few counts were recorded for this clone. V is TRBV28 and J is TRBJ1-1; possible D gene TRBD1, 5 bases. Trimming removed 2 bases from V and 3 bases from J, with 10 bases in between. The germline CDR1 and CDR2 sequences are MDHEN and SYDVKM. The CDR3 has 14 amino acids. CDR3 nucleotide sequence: TGTGCCAGCAGTTTACCCCAGGGATACACTGAAGCTTTCTTT. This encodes CASSLPQGYTEAFF.

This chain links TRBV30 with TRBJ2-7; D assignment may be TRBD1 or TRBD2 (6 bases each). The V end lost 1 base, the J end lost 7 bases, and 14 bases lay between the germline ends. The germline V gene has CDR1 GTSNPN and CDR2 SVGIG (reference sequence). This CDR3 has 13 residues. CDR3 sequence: CAWSGQVAGEQYF. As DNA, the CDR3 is TGTGCCTGGAGTGGACAGGTCGCGGGGGAGCAGTACTTC. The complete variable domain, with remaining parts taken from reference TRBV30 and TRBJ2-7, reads SQTIHQWPATLVQPVGSPLSLECTVEGTSNPNLYWYRQAAGRGLQLLFYSVGIGQISSEVPQNLSASRPQDRQFILSSKKLLLSDSGFYLCAWSGQVAGEQYFGPGTRLTVT.

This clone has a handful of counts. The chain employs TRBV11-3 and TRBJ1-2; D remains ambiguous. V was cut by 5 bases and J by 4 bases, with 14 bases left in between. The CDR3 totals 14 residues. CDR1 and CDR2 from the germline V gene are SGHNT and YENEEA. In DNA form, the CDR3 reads TGTGCCAGCAGCCTGGGTAGGTCCCGCTATGGCTACACCTTC. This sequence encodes CASSLGRSRYGYTF.